One T cell receptor beta chain is described in this entry. No antigen is known for it. Per-nucleotide qualities are absent, and no much larger clonotype sits a single base away. Patients with a history of autoimmune disease or receiving systemic immunosuppression were excluded from the trial. Peripheral blood for TCR sequencing was drawn from every dose cohort at baseline, at cycle 4 day 1 and at cycle 7 day 1. Samples were obtained from an open-label, multicenter, first-in-human phase I dose-escalation trial of ivuxolimab. Adults with locally advanced or metastatic head and neck squamous cell, hepatocellular, melanoma or renal cell carcinoma were enrolled in the trial. CD4+ and CD8+ T cells were sorted separately from peripheral blood before TCR sequencing. The data belong to a study of OX40 agonist ivuxolimab in advanced cancers. A note on the overall study: Ivuxolimab, which targeted the costimulatory receptor OX40 (CD134), was an agonistic, fully human IgG2 monoclonal antibody. Intravenous ivuxolimab was administered to patients every 2 weeks at six dose levels: 0.01, 0.1, 0.3, 1.5, 3 and 10 mg/kg. Of the roughly 52 dose-escalation patients, hepatocellular carcinoma was present in 19, melanoma in roughly 15, renal cell carcinoma in 9 and head and neck cancer in 9. In the dose-escalation cohort, approximately 83% of patients were male, and the mean age was 60 years with a range of roughly 20 to 79. Patients were allowed to have had prior anti-PD-1, anti-PD-L1 or anti-CTLA-4 therapy, and more than 30% of the dose-escalation patients had previously received checkpoint inhibitors. Partial responses were achieved by three dose-escalation patients, of whom one had hepatocellular carcinoma and two had cutaneous melanoma. The purpose of peripheral TCRbeta sequencing was to test whether ivuxolimab changed TCR sequence diversity and led to clonal T-cell expansion. The monotherapy dose-escalation portion (N ≈ 56 patients) of the phase I ivuxolimab trial is reported in the paper. What the study reported, not specific to this receptor: At doses from 0.1 to 3.0 mg/kg, clonal expansion was seen in both CD4+ and CD8+ blood T cells between baseline and week 6. After ivuxolimab, more expanded clones were found on average in CD8+ T cells than in CD4+ T cells. Low levels of normalized T-cell clonal expansion were also seen in some patients who did not respond. The antigen specificity of the clonally expanded peripheral T cells was not determined. In partial responders in the 0.1-3.0 mg/kg groups, normalized peripheral clonal expansion was found to be among the lowest, especially among CD8+ T cells.

Genomic DNA was isolated from the sorted cells so that the TCRbeta CDR3 region could be sequenced. The immunoSEQ Assay was used for sequencing of TCRbeta CDR3 regions. TCRdb obtained this table from immuneACCESS and retained in-frame rearrangements with V and J assigned. These tables miss some clones; where compared with another copy, unresolved V genes account for less than half of the shortfall, and the remainder is unexplained. For this sample the table gives tens of thousands of clones, of which approximately 89% were detected only once. The leading ten clones occupy over 9.5% of the sample. The junction shows trimming of 1 base on V and 13 bases on J, and the gene matches do not reach 10 bases of it. As encoded in the germline V gene, CDR1 is LGHNA while CDR2 is YSLEER. The CDR3 holds 14 amino acids from the cysteine to the phenylalanine. The DNA shown is the 42-base CDR3, in frame from base 1.

The chain is assembled from TRBV4-3 and TRBJ2-5; 9 nucleotides in the junction match TRBD2. The TCR sequence derives from an adult with an advanced solid tumor such as melanoma, head and neck, liver or kidney cancer. The sample in question was CD4+ or CD8+ T cells sorted from blood, obtained in a trial of the OX40 agonist ivuxolimab. This receptor has the CDR3 CASSQAPAGGPTYF. The DNA is as follows: TGCGCCAGCAGCCAAGCCCCAGCGGGGGGACCCACGTACTTC.